These T cell receptor beta chains were read from a single sample in a study of T cells after yellow fever vaccination. TCRdb called the 5' RACE reads again in MiXCR, with one record for every CDR3 protein. The sample shows about 630,000 distinct CDR3 sequences, around 12% of them seen only once. The sample consisted of PBMCs, taken on the day of the yellow fever booster vaccination. Every receptor here comes from a man in his thirties or forties who received the YFV17D yellow fever vaccine. CDR3s include the opening cysteine and the closing phenylalanine or tryptophan. D genes are given only for firm matches. Rows may omit the clone size; those that give it use once, few, many or a size class.

J gene: TRBJ2-1
V gene: TRBV4-3
clone size: -
CDR3 length: 17
D gene: TRBD2
CDR3 DNA: TGCGCCAGCAGCCAAGATCTGCTAGCGGGAGCCCACAATGAGCAGTTCTTC
CDR3 protein: CASSQDLLAGAHNEQFF

J gene: TRBJ2-2
V gene: TRBV5-1
clone size: -
CDR3 length: 15
D gene: -
CDR3 DNA: TGCGCCAGCAGCGTCACGGAGGGAAACACCGGGGAGCTGTTTTTT
CDR3 protein: CASSVTEGNTGELFF

J gene: TRBJ1-1
V gene: TRBV7-2
clone size: -
CDR3 length: 14
D gene: -
CDR3 DNA: TGTGCCAGCAGCTTAGGCTCCCGACAGACTGAAGCTTTCTTT
CDR3 protein: CASSLGSRQTEAFF

J gene: TRBJ1-6
V gene: TRBV6-5
clone size: -
CDR3 length: 14
D gene: TRBD1
CDR3 DNA: TGTGCCAGCAGTTTTCGACAGGGGGATTCACCCCTCCACTTT
CDR3 protein: CASSFRQGDSPLHF

J gene: TRBJ2-7
V gene: TRBV18
clone size: few
CDR3 length: 15
D gene: -
CDR3 DNA: TGTGCCAGCTCACCCCCCGGGACCCCCCTCGGCGAGCAGTACTTC
CDR3 protein: CASSPPGTPLGEQYF

J gene: TRBJ1-1
V gene: TRBV10-3
clone size: many
CDR3 length: 11
D gene: -
CDR3 DNA: TGTGCCATCAGGGGTGACACTGAAGCTTTCTTT
CDR3 protein: CAIRGDTEAFF

J gene: TRBJ2-3
V gene: TRBV20-1
clone size: few
CDR3 length: 14
D gene: -
CDR3 DNA: TGCAGTGCTAGTTCCCTCGGGAGAACAGATACGCAGTATTTT
CDR3 protein: CSASSLGRTDTQYF

J gene: TRBJ2-7
V gene: TRBV6-5
clone size: few
CDR3 length: 16
D gene: TRBD2
CDR3 DNA: TGTGCCAGCAGTTACTCTTGGCTAGCGGGAGGCTACGAGCAGTACTTC
CDR3 protein: CASSYSWLAGGYEQYF

J gene: TRBJ1-4
V gene: TRBV7-6
clone size: many
CDR3 length: 15
D gene: TRBD1
CDR3 DNA: TGTGCCAGCACCCTAGGCCCAGGGGGCAATGAAAAACTGTTTTTT
CDR3 protein: CASTLGPGGNEKLFF

J gene: TRBJ2-6
V gene: TRBV25-1
clone size: -
CDR3 length: 16
D gene: -
CDR3 DNA: TGTGCCAGCAGTGACCCGGGGATGACTGGGGCCAACGTCCTGACTTTC
CDR3 protein: CASSDPGMTGANVLTF

J gene: TRBJ2-7
V gene: TRBV11-2
clone size: many
CDR3 length: 15
D gene: -
CDR3 DNA: TGTGCCAGCAGCCCCTTTCAGGTGGCTGGGGGCGAGCAGTACTTC
CDR3 protein: CASSPFQVAGGEQYF

J gene: TRBJ2-7
V gene: TRBV5-6
clone size: few
CDR3 length: 19
D gene: -
CDR3 DNA: TGTGCCAGCAGCACGCTATGGGACATCCTCGGTGGGGACTCCTACGAGCAGTACTTC
CDR3 protein: CASSTLWDILGGDSYEQYF

J gene: TRBJ2-7
V gene: TRBV14
clone size: few
CDR3 length: 13
D gene: -
CDR3 DNA: TGTGCCAGCAGCCAAGGGGCCCCTCTCGAGCAGTACTTC
CDR3 protein: CASSQGAPLEQYF

J gene: TRBJ2-7
V gene: TRBV7-9
clone size: -
CDR3 length: 16
D gene: -
CDR3 DNA: TGTGCCAGCAGCTTAGGTTGGGTGGCGACCTCCTACGAGCAGTACTTC
CDR3 protein: CASSLGWVATSYEQYF

J gene: TRBJ2-7
V gene: TRBV6-4
clone size: few
CDR3 length: 18
D gene: -
CDR3 DNA: TGTGCCAGCAGTGACCTCGGGGGGCCCCATGGACTACGTTTCGAGCAGTACTTC
CDR3 protein: CASSDLGGPHGLRFEQYF

J gene: TRBJ2-7
V gene: TRBV7-2
clone size: many
CDR3 length: 14
D gene: -
CDR3 DNA: TGTGCCAGCAGCTCCGGCGGAGGTCCCTACGAGCAGTACTTC
CDR3 protein: CASSSGGGPYEQYF

J gene: TRBJ2-1
V gene: TRBV4-3
clone size: few
CDR3 length: 14
D gene: -
CDR3 DNA: TGCGCCAGCAGCCAAGATCTGGAATACAATGAGCAGTTCTTC
CDR3 protein: CASSQDLEYNEQFF

J gene: TRBJ2-1
V gene: TRBV7-2
clone size: few
CDR3 length: 15
D gene: -
CDR3 DNA: TGTGCCAGCAGCTTAGGTGGACAGTCGAACAATGAGCAGTTCTTC
CDR3 protein: CASSLGGQSNNEQFF

J gene: TRBJ1-6
V gene: TRBV7-9
clone size: few
CDR3 length: 15
D gene: TRBD1
CDR3 DNA: TGTGCCAGCAGCCGATGGACAGGGTCCGGTTCACCCCTCCACTTT
CDR3 protein: CASSRWTGSGSPLHF

J gene: TRBJ2-7
V gene: TRBV20-1
clone size: few
CDR3 length: 13
D gene: -
CDR3 DNA: TGCAGTGCTAGAGCACACAGCTCCTACGAGCAGTACTTC
CDR3 protein: CSARAHSSYEQYF

J gene: TRBJ2-1
V gene: TRBV18
clone size: few
CDR3 length: 15
D gene: -
CDR3 DNA: TGTGCCAGCTCACCATTTCGGACAGATTCGAATGAGCAGTTCTTC
CDR3 protein: CASSPFRTDSNEQFF

J gene: TRBJ2-3
V gene: TRBV2
clone size: -
CDR3 length: 16
D gene: -
CDR3 DNA: TGTGCCAGCAGTGAACTTTCGGCGGCGAGCACAGATACGCAGTATTTT
CDR3 protein: CASSELSAASTDTQYF

J gene: TRBJ2-7
V gene: TRBV11-2
clone size: -
CDR3 length: 17
D gene: TRBD2
CDR3 DNA: TGTGCCAGCAGCTTAGTTCTAGCGGGAGGTTCCCTCGGCGAGCAGTACTTC
CDR3 protein: CASSLVLAGGSLGEQYF

J gene: TRBJ1-5
V gene: TRBV20-1
clone size: few
CDR3 length: 17
D gene: -
CDR3 DNA: TGCAGTGCTAGAGGGGGAGGTGGGGGGCGGACGGGACAGCCCCAGCATTTT
CDR3 protein: CSARGGGGGRTGQPQHF

J gene: TRBJ2-2
V gene: TRBV5-1
clone size: few
CDR3 length: 17
D gene: TRBD1
CDR3 DNA: TGCGCCAGCAGCTGGGCCCTGGGACAGAGTCCCGCCGGGGAGCTGTTTTTT
CDR3 protein: CASSWALGQSPAGELFF

J gene: TRBJ2-6
V gene: TRBV6-1
clone size: -
CDR3 length: 16
D gene: TRBD1
CDR3 DNA: TGTGCCAGCGCACCCGGGGACAGGGCTGGGGCCAACGTCCTGACTTTC
CDR3 protein: CASAPGDRAGANVLTF

J gene: TRBJ2-7
V gene: TRBV12-3/TRBV12-4
clone size: many
CDR3 length: 15
D gene: -
CDR3 DNA: TGTGCCAGCAGTTTACCGGGAGTTCCTACCTACGAGCAGTACTTC
CDR3 protein: CASSLPGVPTYEQYF

J gene: TRBJ2-6
V gene: TRBV6-5
clone size: -
CDR3 length: 17
D gene: -
CDR3 DNA: TGTGCCAGCAGTTACTCGTGGCAGAGCTCTGGGGCCAACGTCCTGACTTTC
CDR3 protein: CASSYSWQSSGANVLTF

J gene: TRBJ1-6
V gene: TRBV19
clone size: -
CDR3 length: 15
D gene: -
CDR3 DNA: TGTGCCAGTAGAGACGAGCGGGCCTATAATTCACCCCTCCACTTT
CDR3 protein: CASRDERAYNSPLHF

J gene: TRBJ2-1
V gene: TRBV7-8
clone size: few
CDR3 length: 14
D gene: TRBD1
CDR3 DNA: TGTGCCAGCAGCATCCGGGACAGGGGCAATGAGCAGTTCTTC
CDR3 protein: CASSIRDRGNEQFF

J gene: TRBJ2-2
V gene: TRBV9
clone size: -
CDR3 length: 14
D gene: -
CDR3 DNA: TGTGCCAGCAGTGAAACCTCGAACACCGGGGAGCTGTTTTTT
CDR3 protein: CASSETSNTGELFF

J gene: TRBJ1-4
V gene: TRBV7-9
clone size: -
CDR3 length: 14
D gene: -
CDR3 DNA: TGTGCCAGCAGCTTTGACCTATGGGGCGAAAAACTGTTTTTT
CDR3 protein: CASSFDLWGEKLFF

J gene: TRBJ2-1
V gene: TRBV5-1
clone size: few
CDR3 length: 14
D gene: TRBD2
CDR3 DNA: TGCGCCAGCACCTGGGGGGGAGGGAGTAATGAGCAGTTCTTC
CDR3 protein: CASTWGGGSNEQFF

J gene: TRBJ2-3
V gene: TRBV29-1
clone size: -
CDR3 length: 13
D gene: -
CDR3 DNA: TGCAGCGCAAGGGGAGTAGTGATAGATACGCAGTATTTT
CDR3 protein: CSARGVVIDTQYF

J gene: TRBJ1-6
V gene: TRBV7-2
clone size: few
CDR3 length: 13
D gene: -
CDR3 DNA: TGTGCCAGCAGAGGCAGTAATAATTCACCCCTCCACTTT
CDR3 protein: CASRGSNNSPLHF

J gene: TRBJ2-3
V gene: TRBV7-9
clone size: -
CDR3 length: 11
D gene: TRBD1
CDR3 DNA: TGTGCCAGCAGCTCGGGACAGACGCAGTATTTT
CDR3 protein: CASSSGQTQYF

J gene: TRBJ2-5
V gene: TRBV29-1
clone size: few
CDR3 length: 16
D gene: -
CDR3 DNA: TGCAGCGTTGAAGACTTGGGCAGACGAATTCAAGAGACCCAGTACTTC
CDR3 protein: CSVEDLGRRIQETQYF

J gene: TRBJ2-7
V gene: TRBV7-9
clone size: -
CDR3 length: 16
D gene: -
CDR3 DNA: TGTGCCAGCAGCTCTTCATCCCCCGAGGGCATATACGAGCAGTACTTC
CDR3 protein: CASSSSSPEGIYEQYF

J gene: TRBJ2-1
V gene: TRBV29-1
clone size: -
CDR3 length: 15
D gene: TRBD2
CDR3 DNA: TGCAGCGTTGAGACGCGGGAGTTATTATACAATGAGCAGTTCTTC
CDR3 protein: CSVETRELLYNEQFF

J gene: TRBJ1-5
V gene: TRBV20-1
clone size: few
CDR3 length: 16
D gene: -
CDR3 DNA: TGCAGTGCTAGAGGCCAGGGAAGCTATAGCAATCAGCCCCAGCATTTT
CDR3 protein: CSARGQGSYSNQPQHF

J gene: TRBJ2-7
V gene: TRBV6-1
clone size: few
CDR3 length: 12
D gene: -
CDR3 DNA: TGTGCCAGCAGGAAGCGCGCCTACGAGCAGTACTTC
CDR3 protein: CASRKRAYEQYF

J gene: TRBJ2-2
V gene: TRBV29-1
clone size: few
CDR3 length: 13
D gene: -
CDR3 DNA: TGCAGCGTTGTTCACACCTCCACCGGGGAGCTGTTTTTT
CDR3 protein: CSVVHTSTGELFF

J gene: TRBJ2-4
V gene: TRBV23-1
clone size: few
CDR3 length: 17
D gene: -
CDR3 DNA: TGCGCCAGCAGTCAATTCCGCGCGGGGGCGGGCAAAAACATTCAGTACTTC
CDR3 protein: CASSQFRAGAGKNIQYF

J gene: TRBJ2-7
V gene: TRBV29-1
clone size: many
CDR3 length: 13
D gene: TRBD1
CDR3 DNA: TGCAGCGTTGTTGGGACAGGACGCTACGAGCAGTACTTC
CDR3 protein: CSVVGTGRYEQYF

J gene: TRBJ2-7
V gene: TRBV4-3
clone size: once
CDR3 length: 15
D gene: -
CDR3 DNA: TGCGCCAGCAGCCGGACTCAGGGGGGCACCTACGAGCAGTACTTC
CDR3 protein: CASSRTQGGTYEQYF

J gene: TRBJ2-6
V gene: TRBV11-2
clone size: -
CDR3 length: 15
D gene: TRBD1
CDR3 DNA: TGTGCCAGCAGCAACACAGGGGCTGGGGCCAACGTCCTGACTTTC
CDR3 protein: CASSNTGAGANVLTF

J gene: TRBJ2-7
V gene: TRBV29-1
clone size: -
CDR3 length: 12
D gene: -
CDR3 DNA: TGCAGCGCCTCCGGGGGTCTCTACGAGCAGTACTTC
CDR3 protein: CSASGGLYEQYF

J gene: TRBJ2-5
V gene: TRBV5-1
clone size: -
CDR3 length: 15
D gene: TRBD2
CDR3 DNA: TGCGCCAGCAGCGTACTAGCGGGAGGGCGAGAGACCCAGTACTTC
CDR3 protein: CASSVLAGGRETQYF

J gene: TRBJ2-3
V gene: TRBV5-1
clone size: -
CDR3 length: 15
D gene: -
CDR3 DNA: TGCGCCAGCACGGGGGGGACAGAACCCACAGATACGCAGTATTTT
CDR3 protein: CASTGGTEPTDTQYF

J gene: TRBJ2-7
V gene: TRBV30
clone size: many
CDR3 length: 11
D gene: -
CDR3 DNA: TGTGCCTGGAGCCCTCGTCGCGAGCAGTACTTC
CDR3 protein: CAWSPRREQYF

J gene: TRBJ2-5
V gene: TRBV27
clone size: -
CDR3 length: 13
D gene: -
CDR3 DNA: TGTGCCAGCAGTTGGACCTACCAAGAGACCCAGTACTTC
CDR3 protein: CASSWTYQETQYF

J gene: TRBJ2-1
V gene: TRBV28
clone size: few
CDR3 length: 15
D gene: -
CDR3 DNA: TGTGCCAGCACCCTGAGGATGCTGGGAGGTAATGAGCAGTTCTTC
CDR3 protein: CASTLRMLGGNEQFF

J gene: TRBJ2-3
V gene: TRBV10-2
clone size: -
CDR3 length: 16
D gene: TRBD2
CDR3 DNA: TGCGCCAGCAGGGGACAGGTTCTAGCGGGAGGGCCTGGGCAGTATTTT
CDR3 protein: CASRGQVLAGGPGQYF

J gene: TRBJ2-5
V gene: TRBV5-1
clone size: -
CDR3 length: 13
D gene: -
CDR3 DNA: TGCGCCAGCAGCTTATCAGGGACAGAGACCCAGTACTTC
CDR3 protein: CASSLSGTETQYF

J gene: TRBJ2-1
V gene: TRBV4-3
clone size: -
CDR3 length: 16
D gene: TRBD2
CDR3 DNA: TGCGCCAGCACCCACAGGGTAGCGGGAGCAGTAGGTGAGCAGTTCTTC
CDR3 protein: CASTHRVAGAVGEQFF

J gene: TRBJ1-1
V gene: TRBV20-1
clone size: few
CDR3 length: 14
D gene: -
CDR3 DNA: TGCAGTGCTAGAGATGGAGGGCAGAACACTGAAGCTTTCTTT
CDR3 protein: CSARDGGQNTEAFF

J gene: TRBJ1-1
V gene: TRBV30
clone size: few
CDR3 length: 12
D gene: -
CDR3 DNA: TGTGCCTGGAGTGTTATGAACACTGAAGCTTTCTTT
CDR3 protein: CAWSVMNTEAFF

J gene: TRBJ2-2
V gene: TRBV7-2
clone size: few
CDR3 length: 16
D gene: TRBD2
CDR3 DNA: TGTGCCAGCAGCTTTGCGGGAGGGATAAATATCGGGGAGCTGTTTTTT
CDR3 protein: CASSFAGGINIGELFF